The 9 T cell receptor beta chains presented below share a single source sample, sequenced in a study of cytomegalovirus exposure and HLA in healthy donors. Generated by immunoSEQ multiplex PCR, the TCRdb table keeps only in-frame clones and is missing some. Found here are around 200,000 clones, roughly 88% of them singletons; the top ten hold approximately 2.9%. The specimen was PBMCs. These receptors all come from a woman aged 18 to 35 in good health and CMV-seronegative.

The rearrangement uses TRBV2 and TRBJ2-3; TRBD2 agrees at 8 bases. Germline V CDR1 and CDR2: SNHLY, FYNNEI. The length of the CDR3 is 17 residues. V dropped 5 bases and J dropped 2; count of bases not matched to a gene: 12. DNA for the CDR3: TGTGCCAGCAGTACCCCGAGCGGGAGTCCCCACACAGATACGCAGTATTTT. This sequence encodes CASSTPSGSPHTDTQYF.

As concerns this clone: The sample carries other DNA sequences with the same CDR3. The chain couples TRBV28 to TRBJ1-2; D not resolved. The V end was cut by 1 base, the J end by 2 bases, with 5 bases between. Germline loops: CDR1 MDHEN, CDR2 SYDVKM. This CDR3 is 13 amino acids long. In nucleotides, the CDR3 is TGTGCCAGCAGTTTATCCCCAAACTATGGCTACACCTTC. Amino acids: CASSLSPNYGYTF.

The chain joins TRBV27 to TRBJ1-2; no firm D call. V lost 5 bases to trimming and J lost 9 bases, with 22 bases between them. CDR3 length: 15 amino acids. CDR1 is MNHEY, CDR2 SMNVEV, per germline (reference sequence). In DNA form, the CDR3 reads TGTGCCAGCAGTCAGACCTTCCGGGGTCCCCCACGCTACACCTTC. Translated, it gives CASSQTFRGPPRYTF.

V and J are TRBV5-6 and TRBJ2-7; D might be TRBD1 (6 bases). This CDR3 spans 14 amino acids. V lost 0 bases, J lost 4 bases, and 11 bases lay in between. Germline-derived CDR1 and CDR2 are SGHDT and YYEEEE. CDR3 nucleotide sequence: TGTGCCAGCAGCTTGGCTGGGACACATTACGAGCAGTACTTC. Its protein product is CASSLAGTHYEQYF.

The CDR3 sequence is CASSLTMAISGAVGREQYF. CDR3 bases: TGCGCCAGCAGCTTGACGATGGCGATTTCAGGGGCTGTGGGTCGCGAGCAGTACTTC. V gene TRBV5-1 combines with J gene TRBJ2-7, with D maybe TRBD1 (6 bases). CDR3 length equals 19 residues. Trimming removed 1 base at V and 6 bases at J, with 29 bases between. The V gene's germline CDR1 is SGHRS and CDR2 YFSETQ. Full variable domain (missing parts from reference TRBV5-1 and TRBJ2-7): KAGVTQTPRYLIKTRGQQVTLSCSPISGHRSVSWYQQTPGQGLQFLFEYFSETQRNKGNFPGRFSGRQFSNSRSEMNVSTLELGDSALYLCASSLTMAISGAVGREQYFGPGTRLTVT.

In nucleotides, the CDR3 is TGTGCCAGCAGCCTAAACCCAACGACAGGGGAGGGAGATACGCAGTATTTT. Translation: CASSLNPTTGEGDTQYF. The rearrangement uses TRBV4-2 and TRBJ2-3, with D tentatively TRBD1 (8 bases). Germline values: CDR1 LGHNA, CDR2 YNFKEQ. The CDR3 has 17 residues. The ends were cut back, 4 bases at V and 5 bases at J, with 22 bases in the middle.

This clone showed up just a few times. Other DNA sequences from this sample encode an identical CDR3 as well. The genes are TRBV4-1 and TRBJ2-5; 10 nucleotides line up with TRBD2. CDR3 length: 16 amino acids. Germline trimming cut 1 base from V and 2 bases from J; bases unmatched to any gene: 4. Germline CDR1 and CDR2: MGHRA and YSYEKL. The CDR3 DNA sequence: TGCGCCAGCAGCCAAGTATGGACTAGCGGACAAGAGACCCAGTACTTC. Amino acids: CASSQVWTSGQETQYF.

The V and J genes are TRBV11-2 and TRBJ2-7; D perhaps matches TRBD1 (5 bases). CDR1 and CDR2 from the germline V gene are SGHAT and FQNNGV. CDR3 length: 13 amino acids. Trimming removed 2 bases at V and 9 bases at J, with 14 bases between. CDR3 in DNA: TGTGCCAGCAGCTTATCGTCACAGGCTGCGCAGTACTTC. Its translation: CASSLSSQAAQYF.

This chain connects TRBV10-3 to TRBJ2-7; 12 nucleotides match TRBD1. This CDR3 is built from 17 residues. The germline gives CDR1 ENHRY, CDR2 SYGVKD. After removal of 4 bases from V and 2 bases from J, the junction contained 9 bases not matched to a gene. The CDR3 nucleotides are TGTGCCATCAGTGGTCAGGGACAGGGGGCCGCACCCTACGAGCAGTACTTC. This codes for CAISGQGQGAAPYEQYF.